This TCR beta chain was sequenced during a study of blood T cell repertoires in COVID-19. Study background: Acute and convalescent COVID-19 samples came from the United States, Italy and Spain.

CDR1 and CDR2 (germline): ENHRY, SYGVKD. V lost 3 bases and J 5 bases, leaving 10 bases between the germline ends. This CDR3 is 13 amino acids long. In the source study's methods: Nucleated cell counts were estimated from reference gene primer amplification. Assay: immunoSEQ multiplex PCR; the TCRdb copy retains only in-frame clones and omits some. V and J calls and clone size are given by that table; D and trimming were obtained from the DNA. The data show 120,000 or so clones, around 82% seen once. The rearrangement links TRBV10-3 to TRBJ1-2, with D maybe TRBD1 (6 bases). The clonotype comes from an older man with active or convalescent COVID-19. Sequenced: peripheral blood. The CDR3 loop is CAISDAGAYGYTF. The CDR3, as DNA: TGTGCCATCAGTGACGCAGGGGCGTATGGCTACACCTTC.